This paragraph reports one T cell receptor beta chain. These data originate in a study of blood T cell repertoires in COVID-19. In the study overall: Donors in the United States, Italy and Spain gave samples during acute or convalescent COVID-19. T cells, B-cell-depleted T cells, or PBMCs supplied cDNA or gDNA.

With 3 bases removed from V and 7 bases from J, the gap between germline ends came to 10 bases. The germline gives CDR1 SGHRS, CDR2 YFSETQ. This CDR3 is built from 13 residues. Authors' methods: Researchers report that nucleated cell counts were estimated from reference gene primer amplification. TCRdb's copy holds only in-frame clones and misses some; the assay was immunoSEQ multiplex PCR. The V and J calls and clone size were taken over from that table, and D and trimming were inferred from the DNA. The repertoire holds approximately 400,000 clones, about 80% seen once, with roughly 1.1% in the top ten.

Input material: peripheral blood. This rearrangement joins TRBV5-1 to TRBJ2-2, with a possible D match to TRBD1 (6 bases). This TCR derives from a human donor with acute or convalescent COVID-19. The donor label of this sample is uncertain. The CDR3 sequence: CASSWGRGGELFF. CDR3 DNA sequence: TGCGCCAGCAGCTGGGGGCGAGGCGGGGAGCTGTTTTTT.